A selection of T cell receptor beta chains follows, all from one sample in a study of blood T cell repertoires in COVID-19. Libraries were prepared by immunoSEQ multiplex PCR; TCRdb keeps only in-frame clonotypes and omits some of them. The sample records about 150,000 clones, 85% being singletons. Source material: peripheral blood. Receptors were obtained from an older woman with COVID-19, enrolled during active disease. Each CDR3 is given with its conserved first and last residue. The D gene is left open where the match is weak. For some rows the clone size is stated as once, few or many, or as a class when expanded; others skip it.

TRBD2	TRBV3-1/TRBV3-2	-	TRBJ2-1	CASSPTGTSGRNEQFF	TGTGCCAGCAGCCCCACCGGGACTAGCGGGAGGAATGAGCAGTTCTTC
TRBD1	TRBV14	-	TRBJ1-1	CASSLWTGDTEAFF	TGTGCCAGCAGCTTGTGGACAGGGGACACTGAAGCTTTCTTT
TRBD1	TRBV7-3	-	TRBJ1-1	CASSTRGRGAFF	TGTGCCAGCAGCACAAGGGGGCGTGGGGCTTTCTTT
TRBD1	TRBV6-5	-	TRBJ1-2	CASSYSGQGPLVGYTF	TGTGCCAGCAGTTACTCGGGACAGGGGCCCCTCGTCGGCTACACCTTC
-	TRBV3-1/TRBV3-2	few	TRBJ1-5	CASSQDWSSSNQPQHF	TGTGCCAGCAGCCAAGATTGGAGCTCTAGCAATCAGCCCCAGCATTTT
-	TRBV11-3	-	TRBJ2-2	CASSKGGSLNGELFF	TGTGCCAGCAGTAAGGGGGGGAGCTTAAACGGGGAGCTGTTTTTT
-	TRBV5-1	-	TRBJ2-3	CASRTTGASTDTQYF	TGCGCCAGCCGGACGACAGGAGCTAGCACAGATACGCAGTATTTT
TRBD1	TRBV15	-	TRBJ1-6	CATSRDWGTGGYNSPLHF	TGTGCCACCAGCAGAGATTGGGGGACAGGGGGTTATAATTCACCCCTCCACTTT
TRBD1	TRBV6-6	few	TRBJ1-2	CASTPGQRNGYTF	TGTGCCAGCACCCCGGGACAGAGGAATGGCTACACCTTC
-	TRBV5-6	-	TRBJ2-5	CASSRRAGAYQETQYF	TGTGCCAGCAGTCGGCGGGCGGGGGCATACCAAGAGACCCAGTACTTC
-	TRBV7-6	-	TRBJ1-1	CASSPSGNTEAFF	TGTGCCAGCAGCCCGTCAGGGAACACTGAAGCTTTCTTT
TRBD1	TRBV15	-	TRBJ1-5	CASSEGQGNQPQHF	TGTGCCTCATCCGAAGGACAGGGGAATCAGCCCCAGCATTTT
-	TRBV5-1	-	TRBJ2-7	CASSLEGSNEQYF	TGCGCCAGCAGCTTAGAGGGATCCAACGAGCAGTACTTC
-	TRBV15	-	TRBJ2-7	CATSPQAGIYEQYF	TGTGCCACCAGCCCCCAGGCAGGGATCTACGAGCAGTACTTC
-	TRBV25-1	-	TRBJ1-6	CASSDLQGSPLHF	TGTGCCAGCAGTGACCTACAGGGTTCACCCCTCCACTTT
-	TRBV20-1	-	TRBJ1-3	CSASSAPVGNTIYF	TGCAGTGCTAGTTCAGCGCCCGTGGGAAACACCATATATTTT
-	TRBV27	-	TRBJ1-2	CASSLNYRTLYGYTF	TGTGCCAGCAGTCTCAATTACCGCACGCTATATGGCTACACCTTC
TRBD1	TRBV4-1	-	TRBJ2-1	CASSQAGGTEEFF	TGCGCCAGCAGCCAGGCAGGGGGAACGGAGGAGTTCTTC
-	TRBV5-5	-	TRBJ1-2	CASSWTVNYGYTF	TGTGCCAGCAGCTGGACAGTTAACTATGGCTACACCTTC
-	TRBV6-6	-	TRBJ1-2	CASSIDTYGYTF	TGTGCCAGCAGTATCGACACCTATGGCTACACCTTC
-	TRBV30	-	TRBJ1-6	CAWNWEGVSPLHF	TGTGCCTGGAATTGGGAGGGGGTCTCACCCCTCCACTTT
-	TRBV10-1	-	TRBJ2-3	CASSARASTDTQYF	TGCGCCAGCAGTGCTAGAGCTAGCACAGATACGCAGTATTTT
TRBD1	TRBV3-1/TRBV3-2	-	TRBJ1-6	CASSQRDRGRSPLHF	TGTGCCAGCAGCCAAAGGGACAGGGGGCGATCACCCCTCCACTTT
-	TRBV7-9	-	TRBJ1-4	CASSPAASRSEKLFF	TGTGCCAGCAGCCCTGCGGCATCGCGGTCCGAAAAACTGTTTTTT
TRBD2	TRBV29-1	-	TRBJ2-7	CSVDGLAGDYEQYF	TGCAGCGTTGATGGACTAGCGGGAGACTACGAGCAGTACTTC
TRBD1	TRBV4-1	-	TRBJ2-7	CASSIGTGGHYEQYF	TGCGCCAGCAGCATCGGGACAGGGGGCCATTACGAGCAGTACTTC
-	TRBV24-1	-	TRBJ2-1	CATSDSAPGLAGVHEQFF	-
-	TRBV3-1/TRBV3-2	-	TRBJ2-3	CASSQGPPPDTQYF	TGTGCCAGCAGCCAAGGGCCTCCCCCAGATACGCAGTATTTT
-	TRBV15	-	TRBJ1-2	CATSRRGLGEGYTF	TGTGCCACCAGCAGACGGGGGTTAGGTGAAGGCTACACCTTC
-	TRBV19	-	TRBJ1-5	CASSWRGSNQPQHF	TGTGCCAGTAGCTGGCGCGGGAGCAATCAGCCCCAGCATTTT
TRBD2	TRBV14	-	TRBJ2-5	CASSQEPRLAGGGETQYF	TGTGCCAGCAGCCAAGAACCCCGACTAGCGGGGGGAGGAGAGACCCAGTACTTC
-	TRBV21-1	-	TRBJ1-1	CARTTGGNTEAFF	TGTGCCAGGACGACAGGGGGAAACACTGAAGCTTTCTTT
-	TRBV25-1	-	TRBJ1-3	CASSPGNGNTIYF	TGTGCCAGCAGTCCGGGGAACGGAAACACCATATATTTT
TRBD1	TRBV30	-	TRBJ1-1	CAGGTGGLSEAFF	TGTGCCGGGGGGACAGGGGGTCTCTCTGAAGCTTTCTTT
-	TRBV3-1/TRBV3-2	-	TRBJ1-4	CASSRGGAGEKLFF	TGTGCCAGCAGCAGGGGGGGCGCGGGTGAAAAACTGTTTTTT
-	TRBV14	-	TRBJ1-4	CASSLEFRGGTNEKLFF	TGTGCCAGCAGCCTAGAATTCAGGGGCGGTACTAATGAAAAACTGTTTTTT
TRBD1	TRBV10-1	once	TRBJ1-4	CATSDGGQGNEKLFF	TGCGCCACCAGTGATGGGGGACAGGGAAATGAAAAACTGTTTTTT
-	TRBV19	-	TRBJ2-3	CASSIARTSTDTQYF	TGTGCCAGTAGTATTGCCAGGACTAGCACAGATACGCAGTATTTT
-	TRBV6-5	-	TRBJ1-1	CASRRQGPMNTEAFF	TGTGCCAGCAGACGTCAGGGGCCGATGAACACTGAAGCTTTCTTT
TRBD2	TRBV27	-	TRBJ2-5	CASTPLGLAGPQAQYF	TGTGCCAGCACCCCCTTGGGACTAGCGGGCCCCCAGGCCCAGTACTTC
-	TRBV6-5	-	TRBJ1-4	CASSKRRTPNEKLFF	TGTGCCAGCAGCAAAAGGAGGACGCCGAATGAAAAACTGTTTTTT
-	TRBV10-2	-	TRBJ2-2	CASSELQGGTGELFF	TGCGCCAGCAGTGAGTTGCAGGGTGGGACCGGGGAGCTGTTTTTT
-	TRBV27	-	TRBJ2-3	CASSLAVRDTQYF	TGTGCCAGCAGTTTAGCGGTGAGGGATACGCAGTATTTT
TRBD2	TRBV5-6	-	TRBJ2-3	CASSGLAGLDTQYF	TGTGCCAGCAGCGGACTAGCGGGGTTAGATACGCAGTATTTT
-	TRBV2	-	TRBJ1-4	CARGAGRTPEKLFF	TGTGCCAGGGGGGCGGGCAGGACGCCTGAAAAACTGTTTTTT
-	TRBV24-1	few	TRBJ2-7	CATSEGHSSYEQYF	TGTGCCACCAGTGAGGGACACAGCTCCTACGAGCAGTACTTC
TRBD1	TRBV5-1	-	TRBJ1-2	CASSDRTGWVEGYTF	TGCGCCAGCAGCGACCGGACAGGCTGGGTAGAAGGCTACACCTTC